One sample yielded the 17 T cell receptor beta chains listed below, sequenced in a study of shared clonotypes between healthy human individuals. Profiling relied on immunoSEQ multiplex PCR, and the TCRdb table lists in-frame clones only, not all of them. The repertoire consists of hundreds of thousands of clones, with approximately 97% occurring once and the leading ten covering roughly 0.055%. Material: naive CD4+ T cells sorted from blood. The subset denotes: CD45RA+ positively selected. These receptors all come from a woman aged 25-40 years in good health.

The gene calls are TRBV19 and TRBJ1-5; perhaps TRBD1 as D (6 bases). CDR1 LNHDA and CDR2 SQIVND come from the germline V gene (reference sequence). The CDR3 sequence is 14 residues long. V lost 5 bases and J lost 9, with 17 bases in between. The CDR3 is CASSHRDARGPQHF. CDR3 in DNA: TGTGCCAGTAGTCACAGGGATGCTAGAGGGCCCCAGCATTTT.

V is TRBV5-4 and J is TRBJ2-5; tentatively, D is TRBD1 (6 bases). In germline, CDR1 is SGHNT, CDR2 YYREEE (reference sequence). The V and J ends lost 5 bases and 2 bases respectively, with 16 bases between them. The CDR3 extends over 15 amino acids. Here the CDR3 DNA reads TGTGCCAGCAGAAACACAGGGAAGGGACAAGAGACCCAGTACTTC. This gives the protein CASRNTGKGQETQYF.

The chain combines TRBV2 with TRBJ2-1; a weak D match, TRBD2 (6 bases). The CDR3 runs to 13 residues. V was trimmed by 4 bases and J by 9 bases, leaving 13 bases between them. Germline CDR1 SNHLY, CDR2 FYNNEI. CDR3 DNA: TGTGCCAGCAGTGGGAGGGAGACGGGTGAGCAGTTCTTC. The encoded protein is CASSGRETGEQFF. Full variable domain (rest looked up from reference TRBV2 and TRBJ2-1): EPEVTQTPSHQVTQMGQEVILRCVPISNHLYFYWYRQILGQKVEFLVSFYNNEISEKSEIFDDQFSVERPDGSNFTLKIRSTKLEDSAMYFCASSGRETGEQFFGPGTRLTVL.

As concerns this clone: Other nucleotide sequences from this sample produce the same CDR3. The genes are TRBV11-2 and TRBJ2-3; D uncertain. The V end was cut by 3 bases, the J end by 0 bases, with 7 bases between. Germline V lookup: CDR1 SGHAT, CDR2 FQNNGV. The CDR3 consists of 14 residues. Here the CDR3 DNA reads TGTGCCAGCAGCTTTACAGAGAGCACAGATACGCAGTATTTT. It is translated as CASSFTESTDTQYF.

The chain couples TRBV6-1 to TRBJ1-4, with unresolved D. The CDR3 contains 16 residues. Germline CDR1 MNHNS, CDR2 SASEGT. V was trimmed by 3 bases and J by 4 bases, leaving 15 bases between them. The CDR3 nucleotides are TGTGCCAGCAGTGATGGGTGGGGTCACTTTAATGAAAAACTGTTTTTT. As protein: CASSDGWGHFNEKLFF.

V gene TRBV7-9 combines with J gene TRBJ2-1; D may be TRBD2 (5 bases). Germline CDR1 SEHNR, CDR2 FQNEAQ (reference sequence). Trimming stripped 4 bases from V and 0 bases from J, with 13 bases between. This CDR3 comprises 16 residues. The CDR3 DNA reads TGTGCCAGCAGCTCTCCCAGCGGAGGCTCCTACAATGAGCAGTTCTTC. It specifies CASSSPSGGSYNEQFF.

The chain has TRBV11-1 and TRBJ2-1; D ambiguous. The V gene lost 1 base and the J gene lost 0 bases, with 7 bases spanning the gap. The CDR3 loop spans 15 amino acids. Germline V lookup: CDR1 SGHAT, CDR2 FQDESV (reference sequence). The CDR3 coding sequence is TGTGCCAGCAGCTTAGTAGGGTACTCCTACAATGAGCAGTTCTTC. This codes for CASSLVGYSYNEQFF.

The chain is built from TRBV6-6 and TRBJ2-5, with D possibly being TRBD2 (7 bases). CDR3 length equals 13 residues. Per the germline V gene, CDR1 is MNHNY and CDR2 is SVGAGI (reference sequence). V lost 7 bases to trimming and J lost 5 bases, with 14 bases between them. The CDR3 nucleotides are TGTGCCAGCACCGGCGGGGGCGCGGAGACCCAGTACTTC. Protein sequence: CASTGGGAETQYF.

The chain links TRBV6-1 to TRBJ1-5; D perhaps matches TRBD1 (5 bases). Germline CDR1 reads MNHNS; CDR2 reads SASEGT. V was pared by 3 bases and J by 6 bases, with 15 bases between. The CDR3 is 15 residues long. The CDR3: CASSDFEGAIQPQHF. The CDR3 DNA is TGTGCCAGCAGTGATTTCGAAGGGGCGATTCAGCCCCAGCATTTT.

Written as DNA, the CDR3 is TGCAGCGTTGCGGGGGCTGGCACTGAAGCTTTCTTT. Translated, it gives CSVAGAGTEAFF. This sequence joins TRBV29-1 and TRBJ1-1; tentative D call: TRBD1 (6 bases). Germline V gene lookup returns CDR1 SQVTM and CDR2 ANQGSEA. The CDR3 is 12 residues long. Deletions cut 4 bases from V and 4 bases from J, with 10 bases between.

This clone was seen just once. CDR3 nucleotide sequence: TGTGCCAGCAGTAGTACCACAGATACGCAGTATTTT. Translating gives CASSSTTDTQYF. V gene TRBV6-6 combines with J gene TRBJ2-3; D remains ambiguous. Looked up from germline, CDR1 is MNHNY and CDR2 is SVGAGI (reference sequence). V was pared by 5 bases and J by 2 bases, with 5 bases between. The CDR3 contains 12 residues.

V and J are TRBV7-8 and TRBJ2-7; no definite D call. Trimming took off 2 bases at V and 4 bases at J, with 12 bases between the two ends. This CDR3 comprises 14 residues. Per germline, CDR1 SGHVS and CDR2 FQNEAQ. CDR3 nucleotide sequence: TGTGCCAGCAGCTTAATAGGGAATTCTTACGAGCAGTACTTC. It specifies CASSLIGNSYEQYF.

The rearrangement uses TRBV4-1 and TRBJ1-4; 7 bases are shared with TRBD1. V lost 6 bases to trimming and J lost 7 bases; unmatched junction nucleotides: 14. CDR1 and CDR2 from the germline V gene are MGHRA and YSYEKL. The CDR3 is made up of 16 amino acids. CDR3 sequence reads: CASRNDRAMPGEKLFF. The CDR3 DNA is TGCGCCAGCAGAAACGACAGGGCGATGCCGGGTGAAAAACTGTTTTTT.

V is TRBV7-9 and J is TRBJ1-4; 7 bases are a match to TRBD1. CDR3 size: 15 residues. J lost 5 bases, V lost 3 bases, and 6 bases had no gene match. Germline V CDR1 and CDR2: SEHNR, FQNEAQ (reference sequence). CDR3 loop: CASSFSGTANEKLFF. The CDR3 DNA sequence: TGTGCCAGCAGCTTTTCCGGGACAGCAAATGAAAAACTGTTTTTT.

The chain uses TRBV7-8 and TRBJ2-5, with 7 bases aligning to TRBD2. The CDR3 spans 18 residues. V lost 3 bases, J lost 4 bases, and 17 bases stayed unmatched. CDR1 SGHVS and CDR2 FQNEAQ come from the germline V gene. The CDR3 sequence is CASSFRPPGGAGSETQYF. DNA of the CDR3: TGTGCCAGCAGCTTTCGGCCCCCGGGGGGAGCGGGCTCAGAGACCCAGTACTTC.

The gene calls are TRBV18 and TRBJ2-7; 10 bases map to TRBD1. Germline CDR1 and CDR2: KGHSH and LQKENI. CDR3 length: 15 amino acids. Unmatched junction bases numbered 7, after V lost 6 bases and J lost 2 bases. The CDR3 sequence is CASSRQGAFPYEQYF. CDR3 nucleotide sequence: TGTGCCAGCTCCAGACAGGGGGCGTTTCCCTACGAGCAGTACTTC.

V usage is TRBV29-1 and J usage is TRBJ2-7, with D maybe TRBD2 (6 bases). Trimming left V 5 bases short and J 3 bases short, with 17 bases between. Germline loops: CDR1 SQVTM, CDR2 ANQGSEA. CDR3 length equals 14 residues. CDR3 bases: TGCAGCGTTACCTCTGGCGGGAACTTCTACGAGCAGTACTTC. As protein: CSVTSGGNFYEQYF.